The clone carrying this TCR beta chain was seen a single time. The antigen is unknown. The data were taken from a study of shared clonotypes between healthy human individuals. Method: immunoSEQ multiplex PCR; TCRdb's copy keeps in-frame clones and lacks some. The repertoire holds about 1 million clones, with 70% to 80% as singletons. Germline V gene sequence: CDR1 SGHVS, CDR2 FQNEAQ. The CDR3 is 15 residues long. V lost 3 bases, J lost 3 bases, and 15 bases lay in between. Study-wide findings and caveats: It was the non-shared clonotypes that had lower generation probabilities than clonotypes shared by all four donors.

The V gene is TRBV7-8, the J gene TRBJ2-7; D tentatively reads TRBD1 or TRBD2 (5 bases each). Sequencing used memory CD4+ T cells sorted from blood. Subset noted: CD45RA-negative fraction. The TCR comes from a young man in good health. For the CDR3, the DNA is TGTGCCAGCAGCTTGAGGGACCCAGGGATCTACGAGCAGTACTTC. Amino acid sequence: CASSLRDPGIYEQYF.